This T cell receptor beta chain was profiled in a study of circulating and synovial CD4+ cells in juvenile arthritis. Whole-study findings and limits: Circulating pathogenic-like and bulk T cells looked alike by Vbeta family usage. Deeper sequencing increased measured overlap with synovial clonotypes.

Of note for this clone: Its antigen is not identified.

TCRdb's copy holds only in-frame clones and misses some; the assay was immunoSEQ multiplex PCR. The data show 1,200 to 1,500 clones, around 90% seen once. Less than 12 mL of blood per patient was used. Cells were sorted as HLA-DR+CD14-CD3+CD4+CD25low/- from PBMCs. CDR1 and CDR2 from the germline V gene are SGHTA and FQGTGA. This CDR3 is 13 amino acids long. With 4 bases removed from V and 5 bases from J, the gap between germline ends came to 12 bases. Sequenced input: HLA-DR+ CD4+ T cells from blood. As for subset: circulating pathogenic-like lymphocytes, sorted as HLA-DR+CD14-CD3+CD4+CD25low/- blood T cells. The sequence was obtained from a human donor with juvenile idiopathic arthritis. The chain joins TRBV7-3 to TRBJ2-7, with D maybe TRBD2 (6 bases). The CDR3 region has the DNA TGTGCCAGCAGCTCCGATACTAGCCACGAGCAGTACTTC. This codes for CASSSDTSHEQYF.